Shown below are 19 T cell receptor beta chains from a single sample sequenced in a study of blood T cell repertoires in COVID-19. Clones were read by immunoSEQ multiplex PCR, and TCRdb kept only the in-frame ones, dropping some. The data show under 8,000 clones, with roughly 80% seen just once and about 7.7% held by the top ten. Sequencing used peripheral blood. Source of these receptors: a human donor with active COVID-19. The donor label of this sample is uncertain.

In this sample, this clone turned up a few times. The V gene is TRBV6-6, the J gene TRBJ1-1; D uncertain. V was shortened by 2 bases and J by 0 bases, with 7 bases between the two germline ends. This CDR3 has 14 amino acids. Looked up from germline, CDR1 is MNHNY and CDR2 is SVGAGI (reference sequence). CDR3 nucleotides: TGTGCCAGCAGTTACCCTGAGTTGAACACTGAAGCTTTCTTT. Its translation is CASSYPELNTEAFF.

This sequence joins TRBV28 and TRBJ1-5, with D tentatively TRBD1 (6 bases). Germline CDR1 MDHEN, CDR2 SYDVKM. CDR3 size: 14 residues. V was trimmed by 6 bases and J by 3 bases, leaving 12 bases between them. The CDR3 DNA is TGTGCCAGCAGCTGGGGGCCGAACAATCAGCCCCAGCATTTT. Protein product: CASSWGPNNQPQHF. The full variable domain, completed using reference TRBV28 and TRBJ1-5, is DVKVTQSSRYLVKRTGEKVFLECVQDMDHENMFWYRQDPGLGLRLIYFSYDVKMKEKGDIPEGYSVSREKKERFSLILESASTNQTSMYLCASSWGPNNQPQHFGDGTRLSIL.

The chain combines TRBV11-2 with TRBJ2-7, with TRBD1 identical over 8 bases. Germline V gene data show CDR1 as SGHAT and CDR2 as FQNNGV. Trimming at V came to 4 bases and at J to 3 bases, leaving 11 bases not matched to a gene. The CDR3 totals 16 residues. The CDR3 DNA sequence: TGTGCCAGCAGCTCCGGACAGGGAAAGTCGTACTACGAGCAGTACTTC. Its protein product is CASSSGQGKSYYEQYF.

This clone was recorded only once. The V and J genes are TRBV18 and TRBJ2-7; D gene uncertain. This CDR3 has 12 residues. Germline CDR1 reads KGHSH; CDR2 reads LQKENI. The V and J ends lost 6 bases and 2 bases respectively, with 8 bases between them. The CDR3 bases are TGTGCCAGCTCCCGTCTCCCCTACGAGCAGTACTTC. It is translated as CASSRLPYEQYF.

The chain carries TRBV5-1 and TRBJ2-7, with TRBD2 identical over 14 bases. V trimming: 2 bases; J trimming: 0 bases; junction bases outside the gene matches: 7. The CDR3 spans 18 residues. Germline V lookup: CDR1 SGHRS, CDR2 YFSETQ. Written as DNA, the CDR3 is TGCGCCAGCAGCTTTGGACTAGCGGGGGGCCTGAGCTCCTACGAGCAGTACTTC. Protein product: CASSFGLAGGLSSYEQYF.

This chain links TRBV3-1 (or the pseudogene TRBV3-2) with TRBJ2-2; no firm D call. Trimming removed 5 bases from V and 5 bases from J, with 3 bases in between. Per the germline V gene, CDR1 is LGHDT and CDR2 is YNNKEL (reference sequence). CDR3 length: 11 residues. CDR3 sequence reads: CASSSTGELFF. The DNA for the CDR3 is TGTGCCAGCAGCTCAACCGGGGAGCTGTTTTTT.

This chain joins TRBV4-2 and TRBJ2-3; TRBD2 aligns across 10 bases. The CDR3 has 15 residues. V lost 1 base to trimming and J lost 8 bases; unmatched junction nucleotides: 6. Germline V gives CDR1 LGHNA, CDR2 YNFKEQ. In DNA, the CDR3 is TGTGCCAGCAGCCAAGGCATAGCGGGGGGCGCTACGCAGTATTTT. Its translation is CASSQGIAGGATQYF.

The chain uses TRBV18 and TRBJ2-2, with D possibly being TRBD2 (5 bases). Trimming removed 2 bases from V and 6 bases from J, with 7 bases in between. Germline CDR1 KGHSH, CDR2 LQKENI. This CDR3 spans 13 amino acids. CDR3 sequence: CASSPSGPGELFF. The CDR3 DNA is TGTGCCAGCTCACCAAGCGGTCCCGGGGAGCTGTTTTTT.

This chain connects TRBV10-3 to TRBJ1-5, with 7 nucleotides matching TRBD1. The ends lost 6 bases at V and 1 base at J; junction bases unmatched: 9. CDR3 length: 16 residues. Germline V gene sequence: CDR1 ENHRY, CDR2 SYGVKD. As DNA, the CDR3 is TGTGCCATCAGCAACCCAGGGGGGAGCAGCAATCAGCCCCAGCATTTT. Translating it yields CAISNPGGSSNQPQHF.

This clone was observed a single time. The gene calls are TRBV2 and TRBJ1-6; maybe TRBD1 (5 bases). V was trimmed by 7 bases and J by 5 bases, leaving 12 bases between them. Per the germline V gene, CDR1 is SNHLY and CDR2 is FYNNEI. CDR3 length: 14 amino acids. In DNA form, the CDR3 reads TGTGCCAGCACCCTAGGGGTAGATAATTCACCCCTCCACTTT. It specifies CASTLGVDNSPLHF.

The chain is built from TRBV28 and TRBJ1-1, with a weak D call TRBD1 (5 bases). The V gene lost 4 bases and the J gene lost 4 bases, with 19 bases spanning the gap. This CDR3 spans 16 amino acids. Germline assignment: CDR1 MDHEN and CDR2 SYDVKM. CDR3 loop: CASSSGEARGGTEAFF. The CDR3 region has the DNA TGTGCCAGCAGTTCGGGGGAGGCTAGAGGAGGCACTGAAGCTTTCTTT.

CDR3 in DNA: TGTGCCAGCAGTCGGGGGACAGTTAGCTCCTACGAGCAGTACTTC. As protein: CASSRGTVSSYEQYF. The chain uses TRBV25-1 and TRBJ2-7, with D possibly being TRBD1 (7 bases). Per the germline V gene, CDR1 is MGHDK and CDR2 is SYGVNS. V lost 5 bases, J lost 0 bases, and 14 bases lay in between. This CDR3 contains 15 residues.

The chain links TRBV27 to TRBJ2-3; D gene unclear. The CDR3 runs 14 residues. Germline loops: CDR1 MNHEY, CDR2 SMNVEV (reference sequence). V was clipped by 2 bases and J by 2 bases, with 8 bases between them. As DNA, the CDR3 is TGTGCCAGCAGTTTAAGGCGGATCACAGATACGCAGTATTTT. As protein: CASSLRRITDTQYF.

V usage is TRBV14 and J usage is TRBJ2-2; the match to TRBD2 covers 7 bases. Germline V CDR1 and CDR2: SGHDN, FVKESK. V shed 2 bases, J shed 9 bases, and the junction held 3 bases outside the gene matches. The CDR3 contains 13 residues. DNA of the CDR3: TGTGCCAGCAGCCAATGGACTAGTTGGGAGCTGTTTTTT. Translation gives CASSQWTSWELFF.

V and J are TRBV6-5 and TRBJ1-2; no reliable D call. Per the germline V gene, CDR1 is MNHEY and CDR2 is SVGAGI. The CDR3 is 15 amino acids. Trimming cost V 7 bases and J 3 bases, with 18 bases left between them. The CDR3: CASNQRNSGYYGYTF. In nucleotides, the CDR3 is TGTGCCAGCAATCAGAGGAACAGCGGGTACTATGGCTACACCTTC.

V and J are TRBV3-1 (or the pseudogene TRBV3-2) and TRBJ2-2, with D possibly being TRBD1 (5 bases). Germline CDR1 reads LGHDT; CDR2 reads YNNKEL (reference sequence). The ends were cut back, 4 bases at V and 7 bases at J, with 19 bases in the middle. CDR3 length: 16 amino acids. The CDR3 region is CASSPLPGRASGELFF. The CDR3 DNA reads as TGTGCCAGCAGCCCGTTACCGGGCAGGGCGAGCGGGGAGCTGTTTTTT.

V and J are TRBV7-9 and TRBJ1-3; 7 bases match TRBD1. After removal of 5 bases from V and 0 bases from J, the junction contained 7 bases not matched to a gene. Germline V gene sequence: CDR1 SEHNR, CDR2 FQNEAQ (reference sequence). This CDR3 has 16 residues. The CDR3 nucleotides are TGTGCCAGCAGCATGGGACAGCTCAACTCTGGAAACACCATATATTTT. Its protein is CASSMGQLNSGNTIYF.

This clone has only one observation. The chain couples TRBV6-6 to TRBJ2-2; 10 bases fit TRBD2. Germline V gene sequence: CDR1 MNHNY, CDR2 SVGAGI (reference sequence). With 5 bases clipped from V and 1 base from J, the junction kept 7 bases outside the gene matches. The CDR3 runs 17 residues. The CDR3 bases are TGTGCCAGCAGTCCCAGTAGCGGGGGGAAGAACACCGGGGAGCTGTTTTTT. Translating gives CASSPSSGGKNTGELFF.

The chain employs TRBV6-1 and TRBJ2-7; 7 positions match TRBD2. CDR1 and CDR2 from the germline V gene are MNHNS and SASEGT. CDR3 size: 14 residues. V dropped 2 bases and J dropped 5; count of bases not matched to a gene: 6. The chain's CDR3 is CASSELRRGNEQYF. The CDR3 nucleotides read TGTGCCAGCAGTGAACTACGGCGGGGGAACGAGCAGTACTTC.